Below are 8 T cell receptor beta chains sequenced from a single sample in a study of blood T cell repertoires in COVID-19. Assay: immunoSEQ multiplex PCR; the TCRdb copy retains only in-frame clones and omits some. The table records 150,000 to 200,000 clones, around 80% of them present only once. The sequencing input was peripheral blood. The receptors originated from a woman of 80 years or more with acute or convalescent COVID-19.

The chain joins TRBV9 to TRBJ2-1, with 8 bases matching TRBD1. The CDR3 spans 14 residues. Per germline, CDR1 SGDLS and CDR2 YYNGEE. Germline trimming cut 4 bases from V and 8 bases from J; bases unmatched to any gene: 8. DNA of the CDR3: TGTGCCAGCAGCAGCAGACAGGGGATCTATGAGCAGTTCTTC. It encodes CASSSRQGIYEQFF.

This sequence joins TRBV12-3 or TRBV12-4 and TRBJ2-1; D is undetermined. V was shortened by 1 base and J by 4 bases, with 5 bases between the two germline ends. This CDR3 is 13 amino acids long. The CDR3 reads CASSLGGYNEQFF. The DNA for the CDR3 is TGTGCCAGCAGTTTAGGCGGTTACAATGAGCAGTTCTTC.

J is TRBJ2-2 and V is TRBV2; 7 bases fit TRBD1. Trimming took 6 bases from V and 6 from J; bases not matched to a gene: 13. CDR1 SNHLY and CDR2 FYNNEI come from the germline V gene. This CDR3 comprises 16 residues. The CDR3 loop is CASRILDRFKPGELFF. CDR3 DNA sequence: TGTGCCAGCAGAATATTGGACAGGTTCAAACCCGGGGAGCTGTTTTTT.

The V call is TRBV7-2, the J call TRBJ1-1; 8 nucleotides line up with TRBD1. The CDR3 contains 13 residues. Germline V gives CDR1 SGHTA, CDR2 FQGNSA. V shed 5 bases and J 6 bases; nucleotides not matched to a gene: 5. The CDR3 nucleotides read TGTGCCAGCAGCGCGGACAGGGCCGCTGAAGCTTTCTTT. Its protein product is CASSADRAAEAFF.

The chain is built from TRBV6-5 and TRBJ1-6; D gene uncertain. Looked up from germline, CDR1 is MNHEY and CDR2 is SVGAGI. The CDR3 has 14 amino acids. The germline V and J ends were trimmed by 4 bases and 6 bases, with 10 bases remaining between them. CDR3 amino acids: CASSLRLSNSPLHF. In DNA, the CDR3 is TGTGCCAGCAGTTTAAGACTCAGTAATTCACCCCTCCACTTT.

CDR3 amino acids: CASRAAQNEQFF. The CDR3 nucleotides are TGTGCCAGCAGGGCGGCCCAAAATGAGCAGTTCTTC. The chain carries TRBV7-2 and TRBJ2-1; D gene ambiguous. CDR1 is SGHTA and CDR2 is FQGNSA in the germline V gene. The CDR3 runs 12 residues. With 6 bases removed from V and 7 bases from J, the gap between germline ends came to 10 bases.

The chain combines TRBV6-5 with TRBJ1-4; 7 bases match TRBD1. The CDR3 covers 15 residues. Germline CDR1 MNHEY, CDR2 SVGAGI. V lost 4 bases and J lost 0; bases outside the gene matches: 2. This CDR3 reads CASSSGQATNEKLFF. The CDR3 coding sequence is TGTGCCAGCAGTTCCGGACAGGCAACTAATGAAAAACTGTTTTTT.

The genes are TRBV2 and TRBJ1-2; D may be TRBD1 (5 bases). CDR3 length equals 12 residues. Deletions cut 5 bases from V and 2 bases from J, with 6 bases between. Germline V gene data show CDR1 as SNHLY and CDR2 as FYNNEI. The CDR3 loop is CASSRQNYGYTF. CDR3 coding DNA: TGTGCCAGCAGTAGACAGAACTATGGCTACACCTTC.